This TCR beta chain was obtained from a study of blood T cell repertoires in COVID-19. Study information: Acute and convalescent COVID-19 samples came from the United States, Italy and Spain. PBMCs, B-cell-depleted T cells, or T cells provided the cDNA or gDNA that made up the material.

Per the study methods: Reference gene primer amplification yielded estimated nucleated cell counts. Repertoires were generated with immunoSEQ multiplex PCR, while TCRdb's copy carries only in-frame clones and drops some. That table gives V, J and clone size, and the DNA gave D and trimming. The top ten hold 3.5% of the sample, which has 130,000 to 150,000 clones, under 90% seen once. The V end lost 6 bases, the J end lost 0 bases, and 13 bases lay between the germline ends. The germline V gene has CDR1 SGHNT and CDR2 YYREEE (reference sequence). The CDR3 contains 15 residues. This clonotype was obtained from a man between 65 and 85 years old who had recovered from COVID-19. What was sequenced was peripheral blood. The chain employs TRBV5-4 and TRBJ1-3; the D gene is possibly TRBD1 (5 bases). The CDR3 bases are TGTGCCAGCACCGGAGACAGAGACTCTGGAAACACCATATATTTT. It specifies CASTGDRDSGNTIYF. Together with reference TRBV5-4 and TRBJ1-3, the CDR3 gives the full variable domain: ETGVTQSPTHLIKTRGQQVTLRCSSQSGHNTVSWYQQALGQGPQFIFQYYREEENGRGNFPPRFSGLQFPNYSSELNVNALELDDSALYLCASTGDRDSGNTIYFGEGSWLTVV.